One and the same sample provided the 5 T cell receptor beta chains below, sequenced in a study of T cells in Graves' hyperthyroidism and ophthalmopathy (dated by TCRdb to the late 2010s). Receptors were amplified or captured by multiplex PCR. Reads for this sample came from an Illumina HiSeq 2000. The TCR beta CDR3 regions were amplified from the RNA transcripts. The TCR CDR3 was subjected to a first round of RT-PCR using the HTBI primer set and the Qiagen OneStep RT-PCR kit. TCRdb trimmed public reads at Q25 via fastp, called clones via MiXCR and kept in-frame beta chains. Rows matching on CDR3 protein sequence are summarized as one entry with the most common DNA and genes. The sample contains 340,000 or so distinct CDR3 sequences, approximately 18% of them found a single time. About 49% of the sample is in the top ten clones. Material: blood. The receptors come from a woman aged 50 to 65 with Graves' hyperthyroidism.

This clonotype was seen ten or more times. The chain employs TRBV7-2 and TRBJ2-7; D perhaps matches TRBD2 (7 bases). The CDR3 is 18 amino acids. V lost 4 bases, J lost 0 bases, and 22 bases lay in between. Germline CDR1 SGHTA, CDR2 FQGNSA. CDR3 nucleotides: TGTGCCAGCAGCTCCACTTCCAGCGGGACACTACGCTCCTACGAGCAGTACTTC. This encodes CASSSTSSGTLRSYEQYF.

This clonotype was seen many times. Here the CDR3 reads CASSQDRYNYGYTF. The CDR3 region has the DNA TGTGCCAGCAGCCAAGACAGATATAACTATGGCTACACCTTC. The V call is TRBV3-1, the J call TRBJ1-2; no firm D call. Germline V gives CDR1 LGHDT, CDR2 YNNKEL (reference sequence). The CDR3 is 14 residues long. V shed 0 bases and J shed 1 base, with 6 bases lying between them. Filled out from reference TRBV3-1 and TRBJ1-2, the complete variable domain reads DTAVSQTPKYLVTQMGNDKSIKCEQNLGHDTMYWYKQDSKKFLKIMFSYNNKELIINETVPNRFSPKSPDKAHLNLHINSLELGDSAVYFCASSQDRYNYGYTFGSGTRLTVV.

The V call is TRBV19, the J call TRBJ2-1; perhaps TRBD1 as D (6 bases). Germline-derived CDR1 and CDR2 are LNHDA and SQIVND (reference sequence). The CDR3 consists of 13 residues. With 1 base removed from V and 5 bases from J, the gap between germline ends came to 6 bases. The CDR3 protein is CASSIAGDNEQFF. DNA for the CDR3: TGTGCCAGTAGTATAGCAGGGGACAATGAGCAGTTCTTC.

In its sample, this clonotype was seen a few times. The rearrangement uses TRBV27 and TRBJ2-1; D might be TRBD1 or TRBD2, each matching 5 bases. Trimming left V 1 base short and J 9 bases short, with 10 bases between. CDR3 length: 13 residues. CDR1 and CDR2 from the germline V gene are MNHEY and SMNVEV (reference sequence). The CDR3 DNA follows: TGTGCCAGCAGTTTATGGATCGGGGCTGAGCAGTTCTTC. Translation gives CASSLWIGAEQFF.

The CDR3 bases are TGCAGCGTTGGGGGACAGGGGCGGGAGCAGTACTTC. It is translated as CSVGGQGREQYF. The rearrangement joins TRBV29-1 to TRBJ2-7; 10 nucleotides agree with TRBD1. Germline trimming cut 4 bases from V and 7 bases from J; bases unmatched to any gene: 4. Germline V gene lookup returns CDR1 SQVTM and CDR2 ANQGSEA. The CDR3 consists of 12 residues.